The 14 T cell receptor beta chains below all came from one sample that was sequenced in a study of response to subunit inactivated influenza vaccine. TCRdb itself ran the RT-PCR reads through MiXCR, one entry per CDR3 protein. The sample lists approximately 310,000 distinct CDR3 sequences, 20% to 25% occurring once. This sample comprised PBMCs from blood, obtained less than 22 months after vaccination. The receptor set was obtained from a man in his fifties or sixties who received an inactivated influenza vaccine.

This clonotype turned up a few times. This sequence joins TRBV24-1 and TRBJ1-4; no definite D call. The length of the CDR3 is 18 residues. Germline lookup yields CDR1 KGHDR and CDR2 SFDVKD. Trimming cost V 3 bases and J 4 bases, with 20 bases left between them. The CDR3 nucleotides are TGTGCCACCAGTGATGCCTCGGCAGGAATAGGGCGTAATGAAAAACTGTTTTTT. This codes for CATSDASAGIGRNEKLFF.

The J gene is TRBJ2-1, the V gene TRBV5-6, with D possibly being TRBD2 (7 bases). The ends were cut back, 4 bases at V and 4 bases at J, with 21 bases in the middle. This CDR3 comprises 17 residues. CDR1 and CDR2 (germline): SGHDT, YYEEEE. The CDR3 DNA follows: TGTGCCAGCAGCCCTTGGCGGGGGCGCCCAACGTACAATGAGCAGTTCTTC. Translating gives CASSPWRGRPTYNEQFF.

V and J are TRBV6-2 or TRBV6-3 and TRBJ1-2, with D possibly matching TRBD1 (6 bases). The CDR3 covers 16 residues. V lost 2 bases and J lost 2, with 15 bases in between. In germline, CDR1 is MNHEY, CDR2 SVGEGT. The CDR3 DNA sequence: TGTGCCAGCAGTTACCAGAAAGGGGGATTGAACTATGGCTACACCTTC. Its translation is CASSYQKGGLNYGYTF.

The chain joins TRBV7-9 to TRBJ2-3; D is unresolved. The V end lost 5 bases, the J end lost 8 bases, and 20 bases lay between the germline ends. The germline V gene encodes CDR1 SEHNR and CDR2 FQNEAQ (reference sequence). The CDR3 spans 15 residues. Here the CDR3 DNA reads TGTGCCAGCAGCCCCTATACTCACAAAGATGGTACGCAGTATTTT. It encodes CASSPYTHKDGTQYF.

The V gene is TRBV14, the J gene TRBJ2-6; D possibly uses TRBD1 or TRBD2 (5 bases each). V was pared by 4 bases and J by 1 base, with 14 bases between. CDR1 is SGHDN and CDR2 is FVKESK in the germline V gene. CDR3 length equals 17 residues. The CDR3 loop reads CASSRYEGISGANVLTF. CDR3 DNA sequence: TGTGCCAGCAGCCGTTATGAGGGGATTTCTGGGGCCAACGTCCTGACTTTC.

The V gene is TRBV20-1, the J gene TRBJ1-6; D ambiguous. The V gene lost 1 base and the J gene lost 4 bases, with 8 bases spanning the gap. The CDR3 consists of 14 residues. Germline loops: CDR1 DFQATT, CDR2 SNEGSKA (reference sequence). CDR3 in amino acids: CSARASGYNSPLHF. The CDR3 bases are TGCAGTGCTAGAGCCTCGGGTTATAATTCACCCCTCCACTTT.

This rearrangement joins TRBV12-3 or TRBV12-4 to TRBJ2-3, with D maybe TRBD2 (5 bases). The CDR3 contains 14 residues. V dropped 6 bases and J dropped 7 bases, with 17 bases sitting between them. The CDR3 loop is CASSRDSRLNTQYF. The CDR3 DNA is TGTGCCAGCAGCCGGGATAGCCGCCTAAATACGCAGTATTTT.

In its sample, this clonotype was seen a few times. The chain combines TRBV12-3 or TRBV12-4 with TRBJ2-2; 7 bases match TRBD1. The CDR3 contains 17 residues. Trimming took 1 base from V and 2 from J; bases not matched to a gene: 7. The CDR3 DNA is TGTGCCAGCAGTTTAGGCAGGGGGTTTTTCAACACCGGGGAGCTGTTTTTT. It encodes CASSLGRGFFNTGELFF.

The rearrangement joins TRBV15 to TRBJ2-1, with D perhaps matching TRBD1 (5 bases). Germline CDR1 is LNHNV and CDR2 is YYDKDF (reference sequence). V lost 7 bases and J 7 bases, leaving 17 bases between the germline ends. This CDR3 is 14 amino acids long. CDR3 residues: CATNKGDFENEQFF. CDR3 sequence (DNA): TGTGCCACCAATAAAGGGGATTTCGAGAATGAGCAGTTCTTC.

In this sample, this clonotype turned up many times. This chain joins TRBV6-5 and TRBJ2-5; D ambiguous. Trimming took off 4 bases at V and 0 bases at J, with 9 bases between the two ends. This CDR3 has 14 residues. Per the germline V gene, CDR1 is MNHEY and CDR2 is SVGAGI. This chain's CDR3 is CASSSLLDQETQYF. The CDR3 bases are TGTGCCAGCAGTTCCTTATTGGACCAAGAGACCCAGTACTTC.

The CDR3 spells CSASPRTGTGEKLFF. CDR3 sequence (DNA): TGCAGTGCTAGCCCCCGGACAGGGACGGGTGAAAAACTGTTTTTT. V and J are TRBV20-1 and TRBJ1-4; 8 bases are a match to TRBD1. The CDR3 has 15 amino acids. The V gene's germline CDR1 is DFQATT and CDR2 SNEGSKA (reference sequence). V gave up 3 bases and J gave up 7 bases; unmatched junction bases: 10.

This clonotype has only a few counts. The genes are TRBV11-2 and TRBJ2-1, with D tentatively TRBD2 (7 bases). Germline assignment: CDR1 SGHAT and CDR2 FQNNGV. This CDR3 spans 15 amino acids. Trimming removed 0 bases at V and 8 bases at J, with 14 bases between. The CDR3 loop reads CASSLEAGRGDEQFF. The CDR3 DNA follows: TGTGCCAGCAGCTTAGAGGCAGGGAGGGGGGATGAGCAGTTCTTC.

This clonotype was found a few times. V usage is TRBV10-3 and J usage is TRBJ1-2; no reliable D call. V was shortened by 4 bases and J by 3 bases, with 12 bases between the two germline ends. The CDR3 has 14 residues. Germline V gene data show CDR1 as ENHRY and CDR2 as SYGVKD. CDR3 amino acids: CAISGYGKDYGYTF. CDR3 bases: TGTGCCATCAGTGGGTACGGGAAAGACTATGGCTACACCTTC.

To note about this clonotype: Compared with germline, one end of the junction differs, possibly owing to a read error. The V and J genes are TRBV2 and TRBJ1-5, with a tentative D call TRBD1 (5 bases). The V gene's germline CDR1 is SNHLY and CDR2 FYNNEI. CDR3 length: 16 residues. The CDR3 reads CASSEETGRGNQPEHF. CDR3 in DNA: TGTGCCAGCAGTGAAGAGACGGGCCGGGGGAATCAGCCCGAGCATTTT.